The sequence of this T cell receptor (beta chain) was determined in a study of cytomegalovirus exposure and HLA in healthy donors. The PCR ran on 60 Vbeta and 13 Jbeta primers. Using immunoSEQ multiplex PCR, the repertoire was profiled, and TCRdb retains in-frame clones only, with some absent. This table lists tens of thousands of clones. Trimming removed 3 bases at V and 4 bases at J, with 12 bases between. From germline, CDR1 is MNHEY and CDR2 SMNVEV (reference sequence). The CDR3 has 15 amino acids. The chain is built from TRBV27 and TRBJ2-2, with unresolved D. The clonotype comes from a female donor in good health and CMV-seropositive. Sequencing used PBMCs. CDR3 in amino acids: CASSFNSYPTGELFF. CDR3 DNA sequence: TGTGCCAGCAGTTTCAACAGCTACCCCACCGGGGAGCTGTTTTTT.